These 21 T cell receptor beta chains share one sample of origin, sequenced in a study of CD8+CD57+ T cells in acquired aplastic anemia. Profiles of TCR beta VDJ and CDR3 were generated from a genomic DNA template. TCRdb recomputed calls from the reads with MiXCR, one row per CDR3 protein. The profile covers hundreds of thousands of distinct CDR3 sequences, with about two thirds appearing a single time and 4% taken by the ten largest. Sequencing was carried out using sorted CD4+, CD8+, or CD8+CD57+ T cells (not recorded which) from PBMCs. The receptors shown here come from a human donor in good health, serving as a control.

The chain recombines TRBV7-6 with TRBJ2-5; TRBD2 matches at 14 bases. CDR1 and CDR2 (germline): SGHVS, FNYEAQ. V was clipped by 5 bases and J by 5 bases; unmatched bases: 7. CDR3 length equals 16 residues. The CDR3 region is CASSPGLAGGWETQYF. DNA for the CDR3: TGTGCCAGCAGCCCAGGACTAGCGGGGGGCTGGGAGACCCAGTACTTC.

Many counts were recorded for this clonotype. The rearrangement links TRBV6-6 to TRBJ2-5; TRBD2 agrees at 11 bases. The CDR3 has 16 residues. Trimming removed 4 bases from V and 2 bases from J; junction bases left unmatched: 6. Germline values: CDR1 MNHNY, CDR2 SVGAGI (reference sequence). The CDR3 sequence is CASSSSSGGRQETQYF. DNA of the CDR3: TGTGCCAGCAGTTCCTCTAGCGGGGGGCGGCAAGAGACCCAGTACTTC.

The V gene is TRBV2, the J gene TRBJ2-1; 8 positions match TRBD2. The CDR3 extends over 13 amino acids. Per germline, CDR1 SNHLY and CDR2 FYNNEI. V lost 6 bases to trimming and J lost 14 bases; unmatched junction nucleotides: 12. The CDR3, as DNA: TGTGCCAGCAGCGTAGCGGGGTATATCGAGGAGTTCTTC. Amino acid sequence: CASSVAGYIEEFF.

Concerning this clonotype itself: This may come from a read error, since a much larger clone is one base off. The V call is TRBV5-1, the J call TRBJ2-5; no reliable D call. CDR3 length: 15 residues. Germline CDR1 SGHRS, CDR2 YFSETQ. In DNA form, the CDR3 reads TGCGCCAGCAGCTTGGGGTCAGGTTACCAAGCGACCCAGTACTTC. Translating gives CASSLGSGYQATQYF. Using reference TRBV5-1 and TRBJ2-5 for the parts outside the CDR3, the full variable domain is KAGVTQTPRYLIKTRGQQVTLSCSPISGHRSVSWYQQTPGQGLQFLFEYFSETQRNKGNFPGRFSGRQFSNSRSEMNVSTLELGDSALYLCASSLGSGYQATQYFGPGTRLLVL.

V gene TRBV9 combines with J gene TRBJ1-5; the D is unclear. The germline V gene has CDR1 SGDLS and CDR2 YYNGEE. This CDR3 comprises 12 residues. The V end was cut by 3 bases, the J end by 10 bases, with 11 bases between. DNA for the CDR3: TGTGCCAGCAGCGAAGCGAGGCGCCCCCAGCATTTT. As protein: CASSEARRPQHF.

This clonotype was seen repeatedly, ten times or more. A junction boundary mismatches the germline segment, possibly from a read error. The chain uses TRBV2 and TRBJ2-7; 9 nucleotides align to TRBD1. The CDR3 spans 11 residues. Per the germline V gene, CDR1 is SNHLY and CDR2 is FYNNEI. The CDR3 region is CASHDGGTGHF. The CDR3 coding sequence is TGTGCCAGCCATGATGGGGGGACAGGGCACTTC.

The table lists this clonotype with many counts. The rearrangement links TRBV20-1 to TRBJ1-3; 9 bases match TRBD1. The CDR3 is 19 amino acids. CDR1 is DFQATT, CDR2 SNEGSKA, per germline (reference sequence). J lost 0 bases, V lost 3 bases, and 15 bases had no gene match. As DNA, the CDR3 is TGCAGTGCTAGGGTTACGGGACAGGGTCTTAGCTTCTCTGGAAACACCATATATTTT. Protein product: CSARVTGQGLSFSGNTIYF.

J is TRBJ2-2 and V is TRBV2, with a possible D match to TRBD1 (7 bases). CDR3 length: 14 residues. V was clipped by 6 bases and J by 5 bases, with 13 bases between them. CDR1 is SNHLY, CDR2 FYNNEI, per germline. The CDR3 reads CASRQSGGTGELFF. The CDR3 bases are TGTGCCAGCAGGCAATCAGGGGGGACCGGGGAGCTGTTTTTT.

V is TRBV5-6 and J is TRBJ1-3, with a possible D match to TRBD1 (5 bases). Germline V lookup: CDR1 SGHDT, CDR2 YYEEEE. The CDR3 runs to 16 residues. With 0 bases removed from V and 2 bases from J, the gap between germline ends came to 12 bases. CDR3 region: CASSLVAAGAGNTIYF. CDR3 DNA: TGTGCCAGCAGCTTGGTGGCAGCGGGGGCTGGAAACACCATATATTTT.

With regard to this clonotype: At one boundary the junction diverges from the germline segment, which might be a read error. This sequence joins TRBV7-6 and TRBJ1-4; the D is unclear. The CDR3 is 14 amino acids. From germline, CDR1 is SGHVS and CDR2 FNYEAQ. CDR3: CASSLARTDERLVF. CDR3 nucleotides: TGTGCCAGCAGCTTAGCTCGGACTGACGAAAGGCTCGTTTTT.

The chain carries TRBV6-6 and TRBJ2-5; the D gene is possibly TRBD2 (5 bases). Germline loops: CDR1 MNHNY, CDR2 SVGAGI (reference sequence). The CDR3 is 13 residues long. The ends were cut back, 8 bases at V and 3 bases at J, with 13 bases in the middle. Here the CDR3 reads CASREQAEETQYF. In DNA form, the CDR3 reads TGTGCCAGCCGTGAACAAGCGGAAGAGACCCAGTACTTC.

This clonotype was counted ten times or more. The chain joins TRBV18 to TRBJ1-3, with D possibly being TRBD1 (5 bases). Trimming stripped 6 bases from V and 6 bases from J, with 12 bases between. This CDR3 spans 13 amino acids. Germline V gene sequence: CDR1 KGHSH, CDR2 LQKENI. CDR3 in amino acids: CASSPTDQNTIYF. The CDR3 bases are TGTGCCAGCTCCCCGACAGACCAAAACACCATATATTTT.

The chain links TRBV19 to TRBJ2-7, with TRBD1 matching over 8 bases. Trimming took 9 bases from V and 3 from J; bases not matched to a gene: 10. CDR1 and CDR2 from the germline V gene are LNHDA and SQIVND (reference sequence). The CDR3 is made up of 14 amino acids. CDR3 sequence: CASNPGQGNYEQYF. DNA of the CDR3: TGTGCCAGCAACCCAGGACAGGGAAACTACGAGCAGTACTTC.

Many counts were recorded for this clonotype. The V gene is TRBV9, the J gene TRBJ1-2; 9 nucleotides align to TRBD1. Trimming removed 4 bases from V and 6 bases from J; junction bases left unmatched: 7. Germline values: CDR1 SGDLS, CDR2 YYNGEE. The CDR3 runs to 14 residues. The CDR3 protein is CASSLTQGADGYTF. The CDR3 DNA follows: TGTGCCAGCAGCTTAACACAGGGGGCGGATGGCTACACCTTC.

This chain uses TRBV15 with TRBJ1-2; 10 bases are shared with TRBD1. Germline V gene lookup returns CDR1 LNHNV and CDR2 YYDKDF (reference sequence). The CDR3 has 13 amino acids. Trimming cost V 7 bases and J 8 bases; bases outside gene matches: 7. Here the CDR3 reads CATTPGQGVGYTF. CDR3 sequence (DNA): TGTGCCACCACTCCCGGACAGGGGGTAGGCTACACCTTC.

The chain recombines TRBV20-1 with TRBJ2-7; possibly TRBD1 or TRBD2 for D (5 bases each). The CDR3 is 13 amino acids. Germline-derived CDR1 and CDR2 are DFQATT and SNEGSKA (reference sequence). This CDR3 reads CSVGSGAIYEQYV. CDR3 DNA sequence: TGCAGCGTTGGATCCGGGGCCATCTACGAGCAGTACGTC.

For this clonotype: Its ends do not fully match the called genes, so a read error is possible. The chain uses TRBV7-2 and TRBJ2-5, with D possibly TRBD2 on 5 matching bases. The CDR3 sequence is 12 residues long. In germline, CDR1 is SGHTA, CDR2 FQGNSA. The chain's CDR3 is CATSIDLRASNF. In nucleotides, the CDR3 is TGTGCCACCAGCATCGACTTACGAGCTAGCAACTTC.

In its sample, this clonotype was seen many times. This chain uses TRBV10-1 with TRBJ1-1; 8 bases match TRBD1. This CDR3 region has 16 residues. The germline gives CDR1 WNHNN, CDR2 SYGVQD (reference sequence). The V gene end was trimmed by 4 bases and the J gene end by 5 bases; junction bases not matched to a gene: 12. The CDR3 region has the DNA TGCGCCAGCAGTGCGGACAGGGCTAGGGGTAATACTGAAGCTTTCTTT. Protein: CASSADRARGNTEAFF.

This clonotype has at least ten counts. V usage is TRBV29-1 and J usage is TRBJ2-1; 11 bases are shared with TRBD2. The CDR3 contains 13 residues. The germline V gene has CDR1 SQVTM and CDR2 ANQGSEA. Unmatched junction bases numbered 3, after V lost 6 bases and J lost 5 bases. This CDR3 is CSVGTSGNNEQFF. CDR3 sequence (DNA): TGCAGCGTAGGGACTAGCGGAAACAATGAGCAGTTCTTC.

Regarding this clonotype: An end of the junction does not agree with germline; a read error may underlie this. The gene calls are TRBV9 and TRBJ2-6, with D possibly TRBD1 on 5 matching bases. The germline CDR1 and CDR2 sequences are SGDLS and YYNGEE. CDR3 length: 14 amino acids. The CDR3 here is CASSVRGGANDQSF. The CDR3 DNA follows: TGTGCCAGCAGCGTACGCGGTGGGGCCAACGACCAGTCTTTC.

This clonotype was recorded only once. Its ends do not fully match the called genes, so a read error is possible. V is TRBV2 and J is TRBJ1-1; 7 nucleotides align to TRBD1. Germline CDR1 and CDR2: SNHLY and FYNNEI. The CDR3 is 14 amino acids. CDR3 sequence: CASTSEAGGTDDTF. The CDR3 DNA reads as TGTGCCAGCACCTCAGAGGCAGGGGGGACTGACGACACCTTT.